The 28 T cell receptor beta chains listed next were all sequenced from one sample in a study of shared clonotypes between healthy human individuals. Assay: immunoSEQ multiplex PCR; the TCRdb copy retains only in-frame clones and omits some. This table has some 1.5 million clones, approximately 98% appearing once. The sample comprised naive CD4+ T cells sorted from blood. Subset reported: CD45RA+ positively selected. The receptors derive from a man aged 25-45 years in good health.

In its sample, this clone was seen once. The V call is TRBV4-1, the J call TRBJ2-3; no firm D call. The CDR3 covers 14 residues. Germline CDR1 and CDR2: MGHRA and YSYEKL. Trimming removed 1 base at V and 2 bases at J, with 7 bases between. The CDR3 reads CASSQAPTTDTQYF. The CDR3 bases are TGCGCCAGCAGCCAAGCCCCCACCACAGATACGCAGTATTTT.

This clone was recorded only once. The rearrangement links TRBV11-2 to TRBJ2-6, with no clear D. CDR1 and CDR2 from the germline V gene are SGHAT and FQNNGV. This CDR3 region has 14 residues. As DNA, the CDR3 is TGTGGTTGTGGGCGTGGGTCTGGGGCCAACGTCCTGACTTTC. Encoded protein: CGCGRGSGANVLTF.

As to this clone: This CDR3 is also generated by other DNA sequences in the sample. The chain joins TRBV10-3 to TRBJ1-2; D unresolved. Germline V gives CDR1 ENHRY, CDR2 SYGVKD. The germline V and J ends were trimmed by 0 bases and 2 bases, with 4 bases remaining between them. The CDR3 is made up of 13 amino acids. This CDR3 reads CAISESGNYGYTF. CDR3 DNA sequence: TGTGCCATCAGTGAGTCGGGCAACTATGGCTACACCTTC.

The V call is TRBV19, the J call TRBJ1-2, with 7 bases matching TRBD1. Unmatched junction bases numbered 12, after V lost 7 bases and J lost 10 bases. The CDR3 is made up of 13 amino acids. Germline loops: CDR1 LNHDA, CDR2 SQIVND (reference sequence). CDR3 sequence: CASTQSPQGDYTF. The CDR3, as DNA: TGTGCCAGTACCCAGAGCCCGCAGGGGGACTACACCTTC.

The chain couples TRBV5-1 to TRBJ2-7; possible D gene TRBD2, 5 bases. Germline values: CDR1 SGHRS, CDR2 YFSETQ. V lost 6 bases and J 0 bases, leaving 10 bases between the germline ends. The CDR3 runs 13 residues. The chain's CDR3 is CASNEGSSYEQYF. For the CDR3, the DNA is TGCGCCAGCAATGAGGGAAGCTCCTACGAGCAGTACTTC.

CDR3: CASSVPCWVEKLFF. CDR3 nucleotide sequence: TGCGCCAGCTCGGTCCCTTGTTGGGTTGAAAAACTGTTTTTT. The gene calls are TRBV10-2 and TRBJ1-4; no reliable D call. The CDR3 sequence is 14 residues long. Germline V gene data show CDR1 as WSHSY and CDR2 as SAAADI. Trimming removed 8 bases at V and 7 bases at J, with 17 bases between.

The CDR3: CASSVDITRQETQYF. The CDR3 nucleotides read TGTGCCAGCAGCGTAGATATAACAAGACAAGAGACCCAGTACTTC. This chain uses TRBV9 with TRBJ2-5; D gene unclear. CDR3 length: 15 residues. Deletions cut 0 bases from V and 2 bases from J, with 11 bases between. Germline-derived CDR1 and CDR2 are SGDLS and YYNGEE.

The chain uses TRBV2 and TRBJ1-5, with 7 bases matching TRBD1. The length of the CDR3 is 14 residues. Trimming cost V 5 bases and J 3 bases; bases outside gene matches: 4. Per germline, CDR1 SNHLY and CDR2 FYNNEI. CDR3 amino acids: CASSLDRANQPQHF. The CDR3, as DNA: TGTGCCAGCAGTCTAGACAGGGCCAATCAGCCCCAGCATTTT.

The genes are TRBV20-1 and TRBJ1-3; unclear D gene. The V end was cut by 0 bases, the J end by 13 bases, with 10 bases between. CDR1 DFQATT and CDR2 SNEGSKA come from the germline V gene (reference sequence). This CDR3 spans 11 amino acids. DNA for the CDR3: TGCAGTGCTAGAGATATCACTTCTATATATTTT. This gives the protein CSARDITSIYF.

This clone has a single count. One end of the junction does not line up with germline, which may come from a read error. V is TRBV28 and J is TRBJ2-5, with D unclear. The CDR3 is 11 residues long. Looked up from germline, CDR1 is MDHEN and CDR2 is SYDVKM. The DNA of the CDR3 is TGTGCCAGCGCCGCCCAAGAGTCCCAGTACTTC. It codes for CASAAQESQYF. The variable domain in full, completed from reference TRBV28 and TRBJ2-5, reads DVKVTQSSRYLVKRTGEKVFLECVQDMDHENMFWYRQDPGLGLRLIYFSYDVKMKEKGDIPEGYSVSREKKERFSLILESASTNQTSMYLCASAAQESQYFGPGTRLLVL.

The table lists this clone with a count of one. The genes are TRBV7-8 and TRBJ1-1, with 9 nucleotides matching TRBD1. Germline assignment: CDR1 SGHVS and CDR2 FQNEAQ. CDR3 size: 21 residues. J was trimmed by 4 bases and V by 0 bases; bases with no gene match: 21. Written as DNA, the CDR3 is TGTGCCAGCAGCTTAGCGCAGGTCCGGGACAGGGCTCGCTTCACCCGCACTGAAGCTTTCTTT. It codes for CASSLAQVRDRARFTRTEAFF. Drawing the rest from reference TRBV7-8 and TRBJ1-1, the complete variable domain is GAGVSQSPRYKVAKRGQDVALRCDPISGHVSLFWYQQALGQGPEFLTYFQNEAQLDKSGLPSDRFFAERPEGSVSTLKIQRTQQEDSAVYLCASSLAQVRDRARFTRTEAFFGQGTRLTVV.

The chain recombines TRBV29-1 with TRBJ2-5, with unresolved D. Trimming took 7 bases from V and 4 from J, leaving 13 bases between them. Germline-derived CDR1 and CDR2 are SQVTM and ANQGSEA. The CDR3 is made up of 12 amino acids. CDR3 region: CSGRASRETQYF. DNA for the CDR3: TGCAGCGGACGGGCTAGTAGAGAGACCCAGTACTTC.

The CDR3 nucleotides are TGTGCCAGCACGACCTACTCCTCCTACAATGAGCAGTTCTTC. Its protein product is CASTTYSSYNEQFF. This chain connects TRBV2 to TRBJ2-1; the D is unclear. This CDR3 has 14 amino acids. Germline V gene sequence: CDR1 SNHLY, CDR2 FYNNEI. The germline V and J ends were trimmed by 7 bases and 0 bases, with 10 bases remaining between them.

On this clone itself: Other nucleotide sequences in the sample specify the same CDR3. The chain is built from TRBV7-3 and TRBJ1-1; D might be TRBD1 (5 bases). This CDR3 region has 13 residues. Germline V gene lookup returns CDR1 SGHTA and CDR2 FQGTGA. The ends were cut back, 5 bases at V and 2 bases at J, with 9 bases in the middle. CDR3 bases: TGTGCCAGCAGCCGCCAGGGAAACACTGAAGCTTTCTTT. It specifies CASSRQGNTEAFF.

As concerns this clone: The same CDR3 is also encoded by other DNA sequences in this sample. The genes are TRBV10-3 and TRBJ2-5; D gene unclear. Germline-derived CDR1 and CDR2 are ENHRY and SYGVKD. V was clipped by 3 bases and J by 4 bases, with 3 bases between them. CDR3 length equals 11 residues. For the CDR3, the DNA is TGTGCCATCAGTGACAGAGAGACCCAGTACTTC. Its translation: CAISDRETQYF.

This clone appeared a single time. The chain is built from TRBV28 and TRBJ1-5; 7 nucleotides align to TRBD1. After removal of 6 bases from V and 7 bases from J, the junction contained 6 bases not matched to a gene. The CDR3 loop spans 13 amino acids. Per the germline V gene, CDR1 is MDHEN and CDR2 is SYDVKM. CDR3 sequence (DNA): TGTGCCAGCAGACTACAGGGGCGGCAGCCCCAGCATTTT. Protein sequence: CASRLQGRQPQHF. Complete variable domain (other parts from reference TRBV28 and TRBJ1-5): DVKVTQSSRYLVKRTGEKVFLECVQDMDHENMFWYRQDPGLGLRLIYFSYDVKMKEKGDIPEGYSVSREKKERFSLILESASTNQTSMYLCASRLQGRQPQHFGDGTRLSIL.

The chain couples TRBV5-4 to TRBJ2-1; the D gene is possibly TRBD2 (6 bases). Germline V CDR1 and CDR2: SGHNT, YYREEE (reference sequence). The CDR3 totals 15 residues. Trimming left V 2 bases short and J 4 bases short, with 13 bases between. DNA of the CDR3: TGTGCCAGCAGCTTCTTTTCTAGCGCTTACAATGAGCAGTTCTTC. It is translated as CASSFFSSAYNEQFF.

About this clone itself: At one of its ends the junction is not consistent with the germline gene, which may arise from a read error. The V and J genes are TRBV7-9 and TRBJ2-6, with 10 bases identical to TRBD1. Germline V gives CDR1 SEHNR, CDR2 FQNEAQ (reference sequence). The length of the CDR3 is 19 residues. DNA for the CDR3: TGTGCCAGCAGCTTAGCATCGACAGGGGGCGTCTCTAGGGCCAACGTCCTGACTTTC. This translates into CASSLASTGGVSRANVLTF.

As for this clone: The identical CDR3 is also encoded by other nucleotide sequences in the sample. V gene TRBV11-2 combines with J gene TRBJ2-1, with 7 nucleotides matching TRBD1. The CDR3 consists of 14 residues. In germline, CDR1 is SGHAT, CDR2 FQNNGV. After removal of 5 bases from V and 4 bases from J, the junction contained 5 bases not matched to a gene. The CDR3 reads CASSPRDSYNEQFF. Here the CDR3 DNA reads TGTGCCAGCAGCCCCAGGGACAGTTACAATGAGCAGTTCTTC.

The rearrangement joins TRBV5-1 to TRBJ2-3, with 9 positions matching TRBD2. J gave up 1 base and V 7 bases, and 7 bases lay outside the gene matches. The CDR3 totals 15 residues. Germline V gene data show CDR1 as SGHRS and CDR2 as YFSETQ. CDR3 sequence reads: CASASVAGGTDTQYF. The CDR3 DNA reads TGCGCCAGCGCATCGGTAGCGGGAGGCACAGATACGCAGTATTTT.

The V call is TRBV5-4, the J call TRBJ2-5; 9 nucleotides match TRBD2. The germline gives CDR1 SGHNT, CDR2 YYREEE (reference sequence). The J segment lost 3 bases and the V segment lost 2 bases, leaving 2 bases of the junction unmatched. The CDR3 is 14 amino acids. The chain's CDR3 is CASSFLAGEETQYF. Written as DNA, the CDR3 is TGTGCCAGCAGCTTTTTAGCGGGAGAAGAGACCCAGTACTTC.

V is TRBV19 and J is TRBJ2-3; tentative D call: TRBD2 (5 bases). Germline V gene data show CDR1 as LNHDA and CDR2 as SQIVND (reference sequence). The V end was cut by 3 bases, the J end by 1 base, with 11 bases between. This CDR3 has 15 residues. The CDR3 coding sequence is TGTGCCAGTAGTATCGCGGGTCGGGGCACAGATACGCAGTATTTT. It yields the protein CASSIAGRGTDTQYF.

This sequence joins TRBV9 and TRBJ2-5, with TRBD1 identical over 9 bases. CDR3 size: 16 residues. CDR1 and CDR2 (germline): SGDLS, YYNGEE. Trimming at V came to 4 bases and at J to 5 bases, leaving 12 bases not matched to a gene. DNA of the CDR3: TGTGCCAGCAGCTTCCGGCCGGACAGGGGTCTTGAGACCCAGTACTTC. Its protein is CASSFRPDRGLETQYF.

The V call is TRBV19, the J call TRBJ1-5; D is possibly TRBD1 (5 bases). The CDR3 is 15 amino acids. Germline CDR1 is LNHDA and CDR2 is SQIVND (reference sequence). V lost 7 bases and J 1 base, leaving 14 bases between the germline ends. For the CDR3, the DNA is TGTGCCAGTAACCAGGACCGGGGGAGCAATCAGCCCCAGCATTTT. As protein: CASNQDRGSNQPQHF. The entire variable domain, with the rest obtained from reference TRBV19 and TRBJ1-5, is as follows: DGGITQSPKYLFRKEGQNVTLSCEQNLNHDAMYWYRQDPGQGLRLIYYSQIVNDFQKGDIAEGYSVSREKKESFPLTVTSAQKNPTAFYLCASNQDRGSNQPQHFGDGTRLSIL.

A note on this clone: The sample carries other DNA sequences with the same CDR3. The chain links TRBV2 to TRBJ2-7, with D hard to call. Between the trimmed V and J ends, which lost 6 bases and 1 base, there was a span of 4 bases. CDR1 SNHLY and CDR2 FYNNEI come from the germline V gene. CDR3 length: 11 residues. The CDR3 loop reads CASRTSYEQYF. In DNA, the CDR3 is TGTGCCAGCAGGACATCCTACGAGCAGTACTTC.

The genes are TRBV6-6 and TRBJ1-3, with TRBD1 identical over 7 bases. CDR3 length equals 16 residues. J was trimmed by 4 bases and V by 6 bases; bases with no gene match: 12. The V gene's germline CDR1 is MNHNY and CDR2 SVGAGI (reference sequence). DNA for the CDR3: TGTGCCAGCAGCCAAGCCACAGGGGCTTCGGGAAACACCATATATTTT. This encodes CASSQATGASGNTIYF.

The count of this clone is one. The rearrangement joins TRBV6-1 to TRBJ1-5; 7 positions agree with TRBD1. CDR3 length: 17 residues. CDR1 is MNHNS, CDR2 SASEGT, per germline. Trimming cost V 2 bases and J 2 bases; bases outside gene matches: 9. CDR3 in amino acids: CASSEWRGQGGNQPQHF. The CDR3 nucleotides are TGTGCCAGCAGTGAATGGAGGGGGCAAGGAGGCAATCAGCCCCAGCATTTT.

With respect to this clone: Distinct nucleotide sequences in the sample also encode this CDR3. This chain joins TRBV4-3 and TRBJ1-5; D ambiguous. The CDR3 spans 14 residues. Germline loops: CDR1 LGHNA, CDR2 YSLEER. V lost 0 bases, J lost 2 bases, and 5 bases lay in between. In nucleotides, the CDR3 is TGCGCCAGCAGCCAAGAATGGGGCAATCAGCCCCAGCATTTT. Its translation is CASSQEWGNQPQHF.